This T cell receptor (beta chain) came from a study of CD8 T cells in ankylosing spondylitis. Whole-study findings and limits: A motif in TCR beta, a set of 8 or 9 highly homologous variants, appeared characteristic of ankylosing spondylitis blood. Earlier authors reported some of these motif variants in reactive arthritis synovial fluid and blood. Matched synovial fluid from ankylosing spondylitis patients was reported to be enriched for disease-linked clones.

This clonotype was seen repeatedly, ten times or more. Its antigen remains unidentified. Quantitative molecular-barcoded 5'-RACE generated the TCR beta libraries. In TCRdb, the 5' RACE reads were re-called with MiXCR into one record per CDR3 protein. The sample consists of about 360,000 distinct CDR3 sequences, roughly 20% of them appearing once. Germline V CDR1 and CDR2: MNHEY, SVGEGT. Trimming pared 2 bases from V and 5 bases from J, leaving 3 bases between. The CDR3 consists of 11 residues. The sample consisted of blood, either unsorted or a sorted T cell fraction (not recorded which). The chain recombines TRBV6-2 or TRBV6-3 with TRBJ1-1; D gene uncertain. This TCR was recovered from a male donor with ankylosing spondylitis or in good health (not recorded which). The CDR3 DNA sequence: TGTGCCAGCAGTTACGGGACTGAAGCTTTCTTT. Translating gives CASSYGTEAFF.